Listed here are 29 T cell receptor beta chains from one sample, sequenced in a study of blood T cell repertoires in COVID-19. Clones were read by immunoSEQ multiplex PCR, and TCRdb kept only the in-frame ones, dropping some. The data contain 90,000 to 150,000 clones, 88% of them seen just once; the ten biggest clones take up 0.88%. Sample: peripheral blood. The receptors originated from a woman aged 50 to 60 with active or convalescent COVID-19.

This rearrangement joins TRBV28 to TRBJ1-2; 9 nucleotides align to TRBD1. Per the germline V gene, CDR1 is MDHEN and CDR2 is SYDVKM. The CDR3 consists of 18 residues. The V segment lost 5 bases and the J segment 5 bases; nucleotides outside the gene matches: 18. The CDR3 nucleotides are TGTGCCAGCAGTACTAGGATGGGGACAGGGAAGGGCGAGTATGGCTACACCTTC. As protein: CASSTRMGTGKGEYGYTF.

The chain is built from TRBV7-3 and TRBJ2-2; TRBD2 matches 9 bases. This CDR3 has 16 amino acids. CDR1 is SGHTA, CDR2 FQGTGA, per germline. V lost 0 bases and J lost 5; bases outside the gene matches: 4. The CDR3 reads CASSLTGTSKTGELFF. CDR3 coding DNA: TGTGCCAGCAGCTTAACTGGGACTAGCAAGACCGGGGAGCTGTTTTTT.

The V gene is TRBV28, the J gene TRBJ2-1, with 9 bases that match TRBD2. The V gene's germline CDR1 is MDHEN and CDR2 SYDVKM. CDR3 length: 15 residues. V shed 7 bases, J shed 8 bases, and the junction held 12 bases outside the gene matches. The CDR3 bases are TGTGCCAGCATTGGGGCGAAGCGGGAGGATGATGAGCAGTTCTTC. Translation: CASIGAKREDDEQFF.

In DNA form, the CDR3 reads TGTGCCAGCAGCCTTGAGGTCGGGGAGCTGTTTTTT. Residues: CASSLEVGELFF. The rearrangement uses TRBV7-3 and TRBJ2-2, with no clear D. Trimming pared 5 bases from V and 7 bases from J, leaving 8 bases between. CDR1 is SGHTA, CDR2 FQGTGA, per germline. The CDR3 extends over 12 amino acids.

The rearrangement joins TRBV2 to TRBJ2-5, with 11 positions matching TRBD2. Germline trimming cut 8 bases from V and 6 bases from J; bases unmatched to any gene: 5. Germline V gives CDR1 SNHLY, CDR2 FYNNEI. CDR3 length: 13 residues. As DNA, the CDR3 is TGTGCCAGCTTCTCGACTAGCGGGAAGACCCAGTACTTC. Translating it yields CASFSTSGKTQYF.

J is TRBJ2-3 and V is TRBV9; 11 bases are a match to TRBD1. Germline CDR1 reads SGDLS; CDR2 reads YYNGEE. CDR3 size: 16 residues. Losses at the gene ends were 3 bases for V and 5 bases for J; bases not matched to a gene: 8. The CDR3 nucleotides are TGTGCCAGCAGCGAATCCTGGACAGGGGGCGAAGATACGCAGTATTTT. Translation: CASSESWTGGEDTQYF.

The rearrangement links TRBV19 to TRBJ2-1; 10 bases match TRBD2. This CDR3 region has 15 residues. The germline V gene has CDR1 LNHDA and CDR2 SQIVND (reference sequence). The V gene end was trimmed by 6 bases and the J gene end by 7 bases; junction bases not matched to a gene: 9. The CDR3 DNA sequence: TGTGCCAGTAGAAGCTTTAGCGGGAGGCGGAATGAGCAGTTCTTC. Translating it yields CASRSFSGRRNEQFF. Complete variable domain (other parts from reference TRBV19 and TRBJ2-1): DGGITQSPKYLFRKEGQNVTLSCEQNLNHDAMYWYRQDPGQGLRLIYYSQIVNDFQKGDIAEGYSVSREKKESFPLTVTSAQKNPTAFYLCASRSFSGRRNEQFFGPGTRLTVL.

This chain connects TRBV2 to TRBJ1-1, with 10 bases identical to TRBD1. The germline CDR1 and CDR2 sequences are SNHLY and FYNNEI. The V segment lost 5 bases and the J segment 7 bases; nucleotides outside the gene matches: 4. The CDR3 has 13 amino acids. This CDR3 reads CASSQTGGLEAFF. In nucleotides, the CDR3 is TGTGCCAGCAGTCAGACAGGGGGCCTTGAAGCTTTCTTT.

The chain links TRBV7-8 to TRBJ1-3; D not resolved. CDR1 and CDR2 from the germline V gene are SGHVS and FQNEAQ. V was clipped by 2 bases and J by 0 bases, with 17 bases between them. There are 18 residues in the CDR3. CDR3 in DNA: TGTGCCAGCAGCTTAAACCCCCCCGGAGGGTTCTCTGGAAACACCATATATTTT. It yields the protein CASSLNPPGGFSGNTIYF. Full variable domain (outside the CDR3, taken from reference TRBV7-8 and TRBJ1-3): GAGVSQSPRYKVAKRGQDVALRCDPISGHVSLFWYQQALGQGPEFLTYFQNEAQLDKSGLPSDRFFAERPEGSVSTLKIQRTQQEDSAVYLCASSLNPPGGFSGNTIYFGEGSWLTVV.

This chain joins TRBV6-6 and TRBJ2-7, with TRBD1 identical over 7 bases. The V and J ends lost 6 bases and 2 bases, in that order; junction bases with no gene match: 7. This CDR3 is built from 14 residues. Germline V gene data show CDR1 as MNHNY and CDR2 as SVGAGI (reference sequence). The CDR3 loop reads CASSLPGQTYEQYF. The CDR3 DNA is TGTGCCAGCAGCCTCCCGGGACAGACCTACGAGCAGTACTTC.

V and J are TRBV7-9 and TRBJ1-4; possible D gene TRBD1, 6 bases. Per germline, CDR1 SEHNR and CDR2 FQNEAQ (reference sequence). With 5 bases removed from V and 8 bases from J, the gap between germline ends came to 12 bases. CDR3 size: 13 residues. CDR3 in amino acids: CASSPQGGEKLFF. DNA of the CDR3: TGTGCCAGCAGCCCACAGGGTGGAGAAAAACTGTTTTTT.

This chain links TRBV6-5 with TRBJ2-3; D gene uncertain. The CDR3 spans 12 residues. The germline CDR1 and CDR2 sequences are MNHEY and SVGAGI. The V end was cut by 9 bases, the J end by 6 bases, with 13 bases between. The CDR3 nucleotides are TGTGCCAGTTCCCGCGCCCGTGATACGCAGTATTTT. It yields the protein CASSRARDTQYF.

The rearrangement links TRBV19 to TRBJ2-7, with D perhaps TRBD1 (5 bases). The CDR3 covers 14 residues. CDR1 and CDR2 from the germline V gene are LNHDA and SQIVND (reference sequence). The V and J ends lost 1 base and 3 bases respectively, with 10 bases between them. The CDR3 bases are TGTGCCAGTAGTATAGGGGGCAGCTACTACGAGCAGTACTTC. This codes for CASSIGGSYYEQYF.

This chain links TRBV12-3 or TRBV12-4 with TRBJ2-7; 9 nucleotides line up with TRBD1. The CDR3 contains 13 residues. Losses at the gene ends were 6 bases for V and 11 bases for J; bases not matched to a gene: 11. In DNA, the CDR3 is TGTGCCAGCAGCGGGACAGGGAGTTGGGGGGAGTACTTC. Translating gives CASSGTGSWGEYF.

This sequence joins TRBV19 and TRBJ2-7; perhaps TRBD2 as D (5 bases). This CDR3 contains 14 residues. V was cut by 7 bases and J by 0 bases, with 13 bases left in between. Germline V gene data show CDR1 as LNHDA and CDR2 as SQIVND (reference sequence). CDR3 sequence: CASTLAIGSYEQYF. The CDR3 DNA reads TGTGCCAGTACCCTAGCTATAGGCTCCTACGAGCAGTACTTC.

The V and J genes are TRBV28 and TRBJ1-1, with D maybe TRBD1 (5 bases). The CDR3 totals 14 residues. Germline V gene data show CDR1 as MDHEN and CDR2 as SYDVKM. Trimming took off 1 base at V and 8 bases at J, with 14 bases between the two ends. The CDR3 is CASSLFGAAKEAFF. The CDR3 nucleotides are TGTGCCAGCAGTTTATTTGGGGCGGCGAAAGAAGCTTTCTTT. Drawing the rest from reference TRBV28 and TRBJ1-1, the complete variable domain is DVKVTQSSRYLVKRTGEKVFLECVQDMDHENMFWYRQDPGLGLRLIYFSYDVKMKEKGDIPEGYSVSREKKERFSLILESASTNQTSMYLCASSLFGAAKEAFFGQGTRLTVV.

Remarks on this clone: The CDR3 carries no conserved terminal phenylalanine or tryptophan, so it likely arises from a read error. Because the CDR3's place on the DNA is in doubt, the DNA is left out and the CDR3 is given as listed by TCRdb. The genes are TRBV10-1 and TRBJ2-3; the listed D gene, TRBD2, was not tested against the DNA. From germline, CDR1 is WNHNN and CDR2 SYGVQD (reference sequence). Ends included, the CDR3 has 11 residues. CDR3 residues: CASIMAGGPSL.

The chain has TRBV9 and TRBJ1-2, with 10 nucleotides matching TRBD1. Per germline, CDR1 SGDLS and CDR2 YYNGEE. This CDR3 is built from 14 residues. V lost 5 bases, J lost 6 bases, and 7 bases stayed unmatched. CDR3 DNA sequence: TGTGCCAGCAGTAGGACAGGGGGGGTAAATGGCTACACCTTC. It yields the protein CASSRTGGVNGYTF.

The chain employs TRBV24-1 and TRBJ1-2; possibly TRBD1 for D (6 bases). Germline CDR1 and CDR2: KGHDR and SFDVKD. V was pared by 3 bases and J by 6 bases, with 13 bases between. The CDR3 has 14 amino acids. The CDR3 spells CATSDATGRNGYTF. CDR3 coding DNA: TGTGCCACCAGTGATGCAACAGGGAGAAATGGCTACACCTTC.

The chain is built from TRBV7-3 and TRBJ2-6, with 8 bases aligning to TRBD2. Germline V gene data show CDR1 as SGHTA and CDR2 as FQGTGA. The CDR3 contains 20 residues. V gave up 3 bases and J gave up 0 bases; unmatched junction bases: 13. CDR3 sequence (DNA): TGTGCCAGCAGCTTGTACCCCCGGCTAGCGGGTGACTCTGGGGCCAACGTCCTGACTTTC. It specifies CASSLYPRLAGDSGANVLTF.

V usage is TRBV10-1 and J usage is TRBJ1-4; 9 nucleotides match TRBD1. Per germline, CDR1 WNHNN and CDR2 SYGVQD (reference sequence). CDR3 length: 14 amino acids. V was clipped by 6 bases and J by 6 bases; unmatched bases: 5. The CDR3 loop is CASSEQGADEKLFF. In DNA, the CDR3 is TGCGCCAGCAGCGAACAGGGGGCTGATGAAAAACTGTTTTTT.

The V gene is TRBV19, the J gene TRBJ1-1, with a weak D call TRBD1 (5 bases). Germline CDR1 is LNHDA and CDR2 is SQIVND (reference sequence). The ends were cut back, 7 bases at V and 1 base at J, with 10 bases in the middle. The CDR3 covers 13 residues. CDR3 sequence reads: CASTLDRNTEAFF. The DNA for the CDR3 is TGTGCCAGTACCCTCGACAGGAACACTGAAGCTTTCTTT.

The chain recombines TRBV6-2 or TRBV6-3 with TRBJ2-3; 9 nucleotides agree with TRBD2. This CDR3 spans 17 amino acids. Germline V lookup: CDR1 MNHEY, CDR2 SVGEGT. The V and J ends lost 0 bases and 5 bases, in that order; junction bases with no gene match: 9. The CDR3 spells CASSYSVAGGPVDTQYF. In DNA form, the CDR3 reads TGTGCCAGCAGTTACTCAGTGGCGGGAGGGCCGGTAGATACGCAGTATTTT.

Turning to this clone: The junction departs from the called germline gene at one end, perhaps through a read error. The V and J genes are TRBV2 and TRBJ1-2; 7 bases agree with TRBD1. Germline V gene sequence: CDR1 SNHLY, CDR2 FYNNEI. This CDR3 comprises 13 residues. CDR3 loop: CASGEQGLSGYTF. The CDR3 coding sequence is TGTGCCAGCGGTGAACAGGGGTTGTCTGGCTACACCTTC.

The gene calls are TRBV19 and TRBJ2-1, with D perhaps matching TRBD2 (6 bases). V gave up 4 bases and J gave up 6 bases, with 16 bases separating them. The CDR3 covers 15 residues. Germline CDR1 LNHDA, CDR2 SQIVND (reference sequence). The CDR3 is CASSTLPTSINEQFF. CDR3 nucleotides: TGTGCCAGTAGTACCCTCCCGACTAGTATCAATGAGCAGTTCTTC.

CDR3 DNA sequence: TGTGCCAGCAGTTCGTTAGACTCGATCGAGGGGCAGTATTTT. It is translated as CASSSLDSIEGQYF. The chain uses TRBV6-2 or TRBV6-3 and TRBJ2-3, with D perhaps matching TRBD2 (5 bases). CDR3 size: 14 residues. CDR1 and CDR2 from the germline V gene are MNHEY and SVGEGT. Trimming took off 4 bases at V and 11 bases at J, with 19 bases between the two ends.

This chain connects TRBV21-1 to TRBJ2-5; TRBD2, the table's D call, was not compared with the DNA. TRBV21-1 has pseudogene status. The CDR3 extends over 14 amino acids. DNA of the CDR3: TGTGCCAGCAGCAATTTTCACTTGCAAGAGACCCAGTACTTC. It is translated as CASSNFHLQETQYF.

The rearrangement links TRBV29-1 to TRBJ2-1, with 10 bases that match TRBD2. The CDR3 has 13 residues. CDR1 is SQVTM, CDR2 ANQGSEA, per germline. The J segment lost 5 bases and the V segment lost 5 bases, leaving 3 bases of the junction unmatched. Written as DNA, the CDR3 is TGCAGCGTTAGGCTAGCGGGAGACAATGAGCAGTTCTTC. Translated, it gives CSVRLAGDNEQFF.

J is TRBJ1-3 and V is TRBV4-1, with a possible D match to TRBD1 (5 bases). V was cut by 3 bases and J by 0 bases, with 18 bases left in between. There are 18 residues in the CDR3. Germline CDR1 reads MGHRA; CDR2 reads YSYEKL. The CDR3 DNA reads TGCGCCAGCAGCCACCCATTTGGGGCCCCCTCCTCTGGAAACACCATATATTTT. Its translation is CASSHPFGAPSSGNTIYF.